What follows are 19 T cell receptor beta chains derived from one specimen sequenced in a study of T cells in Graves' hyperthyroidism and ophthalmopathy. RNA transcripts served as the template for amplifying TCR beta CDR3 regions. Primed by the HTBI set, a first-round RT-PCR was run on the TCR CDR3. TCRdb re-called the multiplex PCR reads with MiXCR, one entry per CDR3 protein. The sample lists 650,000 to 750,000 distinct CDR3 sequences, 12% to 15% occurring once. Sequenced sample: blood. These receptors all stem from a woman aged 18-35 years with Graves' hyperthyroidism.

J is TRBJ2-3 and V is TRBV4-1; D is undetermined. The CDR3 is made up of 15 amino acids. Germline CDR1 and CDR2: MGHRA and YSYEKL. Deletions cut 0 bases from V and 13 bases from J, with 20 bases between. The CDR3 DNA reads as TGCGCCAGCAGCCAAGAAGTGTCCAGCCTGAGCCGAGAGTATTTT. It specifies CASSQEVSSLSREYF.

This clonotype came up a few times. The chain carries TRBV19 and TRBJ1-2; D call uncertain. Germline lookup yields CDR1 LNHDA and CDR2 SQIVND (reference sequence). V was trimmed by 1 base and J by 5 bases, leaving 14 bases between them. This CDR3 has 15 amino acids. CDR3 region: CASSIANPVFYGYTF. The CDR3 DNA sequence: TGTGCCAGTAGTATAGCGAATCCAGTCTTTTATGGCTACACCTTC.

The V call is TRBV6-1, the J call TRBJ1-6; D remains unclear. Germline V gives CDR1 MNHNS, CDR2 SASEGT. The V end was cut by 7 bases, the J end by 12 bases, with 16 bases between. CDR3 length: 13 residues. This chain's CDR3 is CASTDNPVRPLHF. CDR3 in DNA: TGTGCCAGCACCGACAACCCAGTCCGACCCCTCCACTTT.

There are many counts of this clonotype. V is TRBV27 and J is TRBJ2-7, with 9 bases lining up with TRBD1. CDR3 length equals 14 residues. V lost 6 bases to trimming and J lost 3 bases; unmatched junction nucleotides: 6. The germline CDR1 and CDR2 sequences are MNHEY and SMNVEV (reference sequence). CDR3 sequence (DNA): TGTGCCAGCAGACCACGGGACAGGGTCTACGAGCAGTACTTC. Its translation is CASRPRDRVYEQYF.

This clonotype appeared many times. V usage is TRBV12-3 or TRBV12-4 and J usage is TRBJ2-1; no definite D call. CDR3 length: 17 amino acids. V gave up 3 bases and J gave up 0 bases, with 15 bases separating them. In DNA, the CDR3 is TGTGCCAGCAGTTTCCCCCGGCATTCGGACTCCTACAATGAGCAGTTCTTC. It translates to CASSFPRHSDSYNEQFF.

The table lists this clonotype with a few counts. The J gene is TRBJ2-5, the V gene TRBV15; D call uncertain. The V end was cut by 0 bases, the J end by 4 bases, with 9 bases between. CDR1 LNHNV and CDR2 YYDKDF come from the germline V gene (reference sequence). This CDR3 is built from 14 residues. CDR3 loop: CATSRDPGAETQYF. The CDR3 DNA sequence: TGTGCCACCAGCAGAGATCCCGGCGCAGAGACCCAGTACTTC.

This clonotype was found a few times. The DNA for the CDR3 is TGTGCCAGCTCACCACCAAGGCTAGCGGGAAACACCGGGGAGCTGTTTTTT. This sequence encodes CASSPPRLAGNTGELFF. The chain employs TRBV18 and TRBJ2-2, with 9 bases lining up with TRBD2. This CDR3 contains 17 residues. The germline CDR1 and CDR2 sequences are KGHSH and LQKENI. V trimming: 0 bases; J trimming: 2 bases; junction bases outside the gene matches: 4.

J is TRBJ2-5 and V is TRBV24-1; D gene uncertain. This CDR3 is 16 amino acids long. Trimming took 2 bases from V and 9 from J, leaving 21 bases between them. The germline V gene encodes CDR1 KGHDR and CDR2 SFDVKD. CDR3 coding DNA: TGTGCCACCAGTGATTCCGACTCTGGTGGTGGTAGGGCCCAGTACTTC. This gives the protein CATSDSDSGGGRAQYF.

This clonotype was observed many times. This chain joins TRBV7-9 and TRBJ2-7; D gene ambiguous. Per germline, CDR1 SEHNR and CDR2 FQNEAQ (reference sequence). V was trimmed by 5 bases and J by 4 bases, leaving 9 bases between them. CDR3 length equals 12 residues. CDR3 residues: CASSPGWYEQYF. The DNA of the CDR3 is TGTGCCAGCAGCCCTGGGTGGTACGAGCAGTACTTC. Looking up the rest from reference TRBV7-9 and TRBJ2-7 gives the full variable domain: DTGVSQNPRHKITKRGQNVTFRCDPISEHNRLYWYRQTLGQGPEFLTYFQNEAQLEKSRLLSDRFSAERPKGSFSTLEIQRTEQGDSAMYLCASSPGWYEQYFGPGTRLTVT.

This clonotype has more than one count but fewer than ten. CDR3 in DNA: TGTGCCAGCAGAACCGCGGGTCTCCCTTACTCCTACGAGCAGTACTTC. This gives the protein CASRTAGLPYSYEQYF. This chain links TRBV28 with TRBJ2-7, with D tentatively TRBD2 (5 bases). Germline-derived CDR1 and CDR2 are MDHEN and SYDVKM. The CDR3 contains 16 residues. V gave up 6 bases and J gave up 0 bases, with 18 bases separating them.

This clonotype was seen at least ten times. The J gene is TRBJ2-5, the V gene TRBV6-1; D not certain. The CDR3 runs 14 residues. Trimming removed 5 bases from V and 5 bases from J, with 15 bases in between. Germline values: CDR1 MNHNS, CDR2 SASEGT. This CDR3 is CASSWSYSKETQYF. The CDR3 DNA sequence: TGTGCCAGCAGTTGGAGCTATTCGAAGGAGACCCAGTACTTC.

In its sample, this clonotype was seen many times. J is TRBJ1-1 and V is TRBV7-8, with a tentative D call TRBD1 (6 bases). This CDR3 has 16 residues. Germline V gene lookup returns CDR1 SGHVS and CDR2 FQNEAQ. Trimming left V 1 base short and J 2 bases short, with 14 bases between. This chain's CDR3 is CASSLGDRISNTEAFF. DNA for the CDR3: TGTGCCAGCAGCTTAGGAGACAGGATCTCAAACACTGAAGCTTTCTTT.

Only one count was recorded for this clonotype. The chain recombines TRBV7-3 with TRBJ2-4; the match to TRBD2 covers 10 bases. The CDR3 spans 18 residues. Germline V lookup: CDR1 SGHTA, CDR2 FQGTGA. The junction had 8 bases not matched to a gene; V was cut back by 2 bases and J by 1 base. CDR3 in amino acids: CASSLASGSLSAKNIQYF. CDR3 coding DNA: TGTGCCAGCAGCTTAGCTAGCGGGAGTCTCTCTGCCAAAAACATTCAGTACTTC.

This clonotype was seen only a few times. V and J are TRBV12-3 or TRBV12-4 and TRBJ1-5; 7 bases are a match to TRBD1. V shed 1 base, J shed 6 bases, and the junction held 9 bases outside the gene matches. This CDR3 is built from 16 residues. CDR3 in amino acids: CASSLGGGGLSQPQHF. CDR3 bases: TGTGCCAGCAGTTTAGGTGGAGGGGGCTTAAGTCAGCCCCAGCATTTT.

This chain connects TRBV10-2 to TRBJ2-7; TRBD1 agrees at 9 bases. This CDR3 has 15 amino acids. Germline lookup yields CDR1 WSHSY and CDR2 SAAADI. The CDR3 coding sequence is TGCGCAGCGAATTCCGGGACAGGGAGCTCCTACGAGCAGTACTTC. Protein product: CAANSGTGSSYEQYF.

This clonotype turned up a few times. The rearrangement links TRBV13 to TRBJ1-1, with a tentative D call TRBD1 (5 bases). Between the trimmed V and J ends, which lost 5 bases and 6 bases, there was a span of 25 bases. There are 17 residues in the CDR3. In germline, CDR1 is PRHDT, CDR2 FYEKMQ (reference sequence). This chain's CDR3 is CASSPRGGVAFAAEAFF. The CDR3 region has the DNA TGTGCCAGCAGCCCTCGGGGGGGGGTAGCTTTTGCGGCTGAAGCTTTCTTT.

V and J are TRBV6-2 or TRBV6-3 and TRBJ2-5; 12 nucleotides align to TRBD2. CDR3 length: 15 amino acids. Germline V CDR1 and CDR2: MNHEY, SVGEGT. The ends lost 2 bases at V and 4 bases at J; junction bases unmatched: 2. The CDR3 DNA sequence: TGTGCCAGCAGTTACCTGGGACTAGCGGGAGAGACCCAGTACTTC. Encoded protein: CASSYLGLAGETQYF.

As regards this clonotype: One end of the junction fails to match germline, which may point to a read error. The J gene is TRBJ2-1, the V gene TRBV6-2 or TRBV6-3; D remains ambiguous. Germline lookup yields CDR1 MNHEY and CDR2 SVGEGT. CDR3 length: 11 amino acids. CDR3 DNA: TGTGCCGGCAGAATCTTTAGTGAGCAGTTCTTC. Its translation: CAGRIFSEQFF.

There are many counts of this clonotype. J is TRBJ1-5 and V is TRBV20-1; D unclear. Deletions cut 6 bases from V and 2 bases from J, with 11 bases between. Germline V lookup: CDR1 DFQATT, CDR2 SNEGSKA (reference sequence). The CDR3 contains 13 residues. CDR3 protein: CSAVSTGNQPQHF. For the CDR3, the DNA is TGCAGTGCCGTCTCAACCGGCAATCAGCCCCAGCATTTT.